The present entry profiles one T cell receptor beta chain with its context. TCRdb fed the 5' RACE reads into MiXCR, producing one record per CDR3 protein. This sample yields just over 500,000 distinct CDR3 sequences, of which roughly 21% are seen a single time; around 0.9% belongs to the top ten. The CDR3 is 14 residues long. V gave up 1 base and J gave up 4 bases; unmatched junction bases: 7. Germline loops: CDR1 DFQATT, CDR2 SNEGSKA (reference sequence). The sample belongs to a study of identical twins. This same sample was also taken into another study, of T cells expressing NK-cell markers.

The chain uses TRBV20-1 and TRBJ2-7, with 7 bases that match TRBD1. The source is a woman under 30 in good health. Specimen: CD4+ T cells sorted from blood. The CDR3 coding sequence is TGCAGTGCTAGAGTGCCGGGACAGACGTACGAGCAGTACTTC. This codes for CSARVPGQTYEQYF.